Described below is a single T cell receptor (beta chain) sequence and its context. Its cognate antigen is unknown. Some clones are missing from TCRdb's copy, which holds only in-frame ones; the method was immunoSEQ multiplex PCR. The sample carries tens of thousands of clones, less than 95% recorded once. At study entry, adolescents had tuberculin skin tests and IGRA screening. The data are from a study of T cells in tuberculosis. Notes on the study in general: Active tuberculosis TCR-alpha repertoires lay closer to GMM-specific TCRs than IGRA-negative controls, suggesting clonal expansion. Shorter CDR3-alpha in active tuberculosis partly drove smaller distances.

Material for sequencing was PBMCs. The clonotype originates from a donor between 10 and 35 years old with latent tuberculosis or without tuberculosis infection. Some clones in this sample may be carry-over from other donors' samples.

CDR3 protein: CSVEGQGAGANVLTF. In DNA form, the CDR3 reads TGCAGCGTGGAGGGACAGGGGGCTGGGGCCAACGTCCTGACTTTC. The V gene is TRBV29-1, the J gene TRBJ2-6; 11 bases agree with TRBD1. The CDR3 totals 15 residues. The V and J ends lost 6 bases and 2 bases, in that order; junction bases with no gene match: 3. The germline V gene has CDR1 SQVTM and CDR2 ANQGSEA.